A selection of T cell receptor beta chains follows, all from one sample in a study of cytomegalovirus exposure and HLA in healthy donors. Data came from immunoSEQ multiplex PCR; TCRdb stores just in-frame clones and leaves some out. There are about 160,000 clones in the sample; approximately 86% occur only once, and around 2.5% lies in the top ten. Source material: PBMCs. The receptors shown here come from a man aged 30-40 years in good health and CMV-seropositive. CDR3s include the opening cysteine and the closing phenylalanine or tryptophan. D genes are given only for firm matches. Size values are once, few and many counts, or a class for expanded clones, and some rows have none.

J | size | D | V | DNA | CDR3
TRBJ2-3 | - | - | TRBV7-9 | TGTGCCAGCCACCATGGGAGAAGCGGTGATTCCATTACGCAGTATTTT | CASHHGRSGDSITQYF
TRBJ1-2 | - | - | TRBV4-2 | TGTGCCAGCAGCCTCCCCCTCGCGGGGGATGGCTACACCTTC | CASSLPLAGDGYTF
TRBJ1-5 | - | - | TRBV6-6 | TGTGCCAGCAGTCGACAGGATAGCAATCAGCCCCAGCATTTT | CASSRQDSNQPQHF
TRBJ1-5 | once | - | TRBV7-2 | TGTGCCAGCAGCTTAGCAGACAGGAGAGATCAGCCCCAGCATTTT | CASSLADRRDQPQHF
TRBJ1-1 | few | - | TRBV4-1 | TGCGCCAGCAGCCCACTAGGCGGAACTAGCACTGAAGCTTTCTTT | CASSPLGGTSTEAFF
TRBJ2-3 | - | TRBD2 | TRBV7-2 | TGTGCCAGCAGCCCCAGACCGGGGGGGCAGACAGATACGCAGTATTTT | CASSPRPGGQTDTQYF
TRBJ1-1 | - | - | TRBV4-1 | TGCGCCAGCAGCCAAGATTCCGGGAGGGGGACTGAAGCTTTCTTT | CASSQDSGRGTEAFF
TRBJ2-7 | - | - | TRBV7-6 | TGTGCCAGCAGCTACCGGGACACCTACGAGCAGTACTTC | CASSYRDTYEQYF
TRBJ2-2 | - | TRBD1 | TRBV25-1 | TGTGCCAGCACAGCCGGGACAGGGGGCGGGGAGGCCGGGGAGCTGTTTTTT | CASTAGTGGGEAGELFF
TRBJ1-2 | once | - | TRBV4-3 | TGCGCCAGCAGCCAAGGAGCGGGGGCCCGCCTCTATGGCTACACCTTC | CASSQGAGARLYGYTF
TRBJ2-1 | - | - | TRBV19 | TGTGCCAGTAGTACTAGGCCAGACTACAATGAGCAGTTCTTC | CASSTRPDYNEQFF
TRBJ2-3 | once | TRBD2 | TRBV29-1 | TGCAGCGCAGGTGGACTAGCGGGCCAAAATACGCAGTATTTT | CSAGGLAGQNTQYF
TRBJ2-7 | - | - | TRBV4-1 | TGCGCCAGCAGTCAGGGCCCTCCCTGGGGGGAAAGCTCCTACGAGCAGTACTTC | CASSQGPPWGESSYEQYF
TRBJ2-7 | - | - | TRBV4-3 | TGCGCCAGCAGCCAAGATCTACTTCTTTCCTACGAGCAGTACTTC | CASSQDLLLSYEQYF
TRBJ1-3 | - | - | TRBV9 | TGTGCCAGCAGCGTCGAGGGCTCGAGGGGAAACACCATATATTTT | CASSVEGSRGNTIYF
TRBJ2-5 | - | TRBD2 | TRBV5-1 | TGCGCCAGCAGCCCGGGGACTAGCGGGTTGGGAGAGACCCAGTACTTC | CASSPGTSGLGETQYF
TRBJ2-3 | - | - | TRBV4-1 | TGCGCCAGCAGCCACGAAACTGGTGCGGATACGCAGTATTTT | CASSHETGADTQYF
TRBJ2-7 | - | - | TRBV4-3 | TGCGCCAGCAGCCAAGATCGACAGGGACTCTACGAGCAGTACTTC | CASSQDRQGLYEQYF
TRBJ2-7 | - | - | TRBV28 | TGTGCCAGCAGTGGCCGGAGGGACTCCCGGGACGAGCAGTACTTC | CASSGRRDSRDEQYF
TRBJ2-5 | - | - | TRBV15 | TGTGCCACCAGGATTAGTTCCACAGAGACCCAGTACTTC | CATRISSTETQYF
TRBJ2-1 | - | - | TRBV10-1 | TGCGCCAGCAGTGTTTCTAGCCGAAATGAGCAGTTCTTC | CASSVSSRNEQFF
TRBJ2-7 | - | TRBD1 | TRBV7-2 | TGTGCCAGCAGCCCGACGCCACCATTTGGGGGACAGTCCTACGAGCAGTACTTC | CASSPTPPFGGQSYEQYF
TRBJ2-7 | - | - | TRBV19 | TGTGCCAGTAGGACCTTTTCCGGGACACTCTACGAGCAGTACTTC | CASRTFSGTLYEQYF
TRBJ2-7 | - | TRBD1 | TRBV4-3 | TGCGCCAGCAGCCAAGAAGGACAGGGCGGGTACGAGCAGTACTTC | CASSQEGQGGYEQYF
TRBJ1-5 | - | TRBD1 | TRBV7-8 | TGTGCCAGCAGCAACAGGGGGTATAGCAATCAGCCCCAGCATTTT | CASSNRGYSNQPQHF
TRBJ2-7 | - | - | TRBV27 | TGTGCCAGCAGTTTATCGCGACAGAACTACGAGCAGTACTTC | CASSLSRQNYEQYF
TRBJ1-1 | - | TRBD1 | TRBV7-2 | TGTGCCAGCAGCCAATCGGACAGGGTGAACACTGAAGCTTTCTTT | CASSQSDRVNTEAFF
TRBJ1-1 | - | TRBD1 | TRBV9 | TGTGCCAGCAGTCTTCAGACCGGGACAGACATGAACACTGAAGCTTTCTTT | CASSLQTGTDMNTEAFF
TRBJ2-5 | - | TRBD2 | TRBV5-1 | TGCGCCAGCAGCTTGAGACTAGCGGGGAAAGAGACCCAGTACTTC | CASSLRLAGKETQYF
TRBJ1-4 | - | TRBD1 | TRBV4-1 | TGCGCCAGCAGCCAAGGAGGGGGCACTGTCGATGAAAAACTGTTTTTT | CASSQGGGTVDEKLFF
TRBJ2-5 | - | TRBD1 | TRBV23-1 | TGCGCCAGCAGTCAACCTAACAGGGGGCGACAAGAGACCCAGTACTTC | CASSQPNRGRQETQYF
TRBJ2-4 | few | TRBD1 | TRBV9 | TGTGCCAGCAGCCCGCAGGGACAGCAAAACATTCAGTACTTC | CASSPQGQQNIQYF
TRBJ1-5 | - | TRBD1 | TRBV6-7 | TGTGCCAGCAGTTCGAAGGGGGCAGGGGGCGCGGGCAATCAGCCCCAGCATTTT | CASSSKGAGGAGNQPQHF
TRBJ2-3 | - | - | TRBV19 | TGTGCCAGTAGAACGGACACCTACACAGATACGCAGTATTTT | CASRTDTYTDTQYF
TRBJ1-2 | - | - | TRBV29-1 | TGCAGCGTTGAAACACAGAACTATGGCTACACCTTC | CSVETQNYGYTF
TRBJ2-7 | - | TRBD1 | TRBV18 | TGTGCCAGCTCACAAACGACAGGGTACTACGAGCAGTACTTC | CASSQTTGYYEQYF
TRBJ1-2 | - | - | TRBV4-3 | TGCGCCAGCAGCCAAGATTGGTCAGCTAACTATGGCTACACCTTC | CASSQDWSANYGYTF
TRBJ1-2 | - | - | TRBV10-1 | TGCGCCAGCAGTGAATCCCGGGGGGGCGGCTACACCTTC | CASSESRGGGYTF
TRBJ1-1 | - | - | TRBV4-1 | TGCGCCAGCAGCTCGCGGGGGGGGACTGAAGCTTTCTTT | CASSSRGGTEAFF
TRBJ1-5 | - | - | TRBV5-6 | TGTGCCAGCAGCTTGGCTCCCTATAGCAATCAGCCCCAGCATTTT | CASSLAPYSNQPQHF
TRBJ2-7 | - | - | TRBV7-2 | TGTGCCAGCAGCTTAAGCTCTAAATTCGGGGGTAGCTACGAGCAGTACTTC | CASSLSSKFGGSYEQYF
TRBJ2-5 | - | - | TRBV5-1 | TGCGCCAGCAGCTGGTTAAGTGGTGCGGAGACCCAGTACTTC | CASSWLSGAETQYF
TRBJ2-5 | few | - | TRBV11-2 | TGTGCCAGCAGCTCAACTAGCCAAGAGACCCAGTACTTC | CASSSTSQETQYF
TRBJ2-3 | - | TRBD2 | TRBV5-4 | TGTGCCAGCAGCTTGAGCGGCCGGGGGGGCGCAGATACGCAGTATTTT | CASSLSGRGGADTQYF
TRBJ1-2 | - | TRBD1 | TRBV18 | TGTGCCAGCTCATTTACAGGGGGCGCGGATGGCTACACCTTC | CASSFTGGADGYTF
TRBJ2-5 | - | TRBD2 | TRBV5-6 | TGTGCCAGCAGCGACCCGCGGGGGGGCGGAGGAGAGACCCAGTACTTC | CASSDPRGGGGETQYF
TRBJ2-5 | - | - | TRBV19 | TGTGCCAGTAGGCGCTATCACAGGGCCCCCGTCCAAGAGACCCAGTACTTC | CASRRYHRAPVQETQYF
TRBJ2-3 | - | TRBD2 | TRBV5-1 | TGCGCCAGCAGACTAGCGGGGAGAAACACAGATACGCAGTATTTT | CASRLAGRNTDTQYF
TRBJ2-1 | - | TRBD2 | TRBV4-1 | TGCGCCAGCAGCTACAGACTAGCGGGGTACAATGAGCAGTTCTTC | CASSYRLAGYNEQFF
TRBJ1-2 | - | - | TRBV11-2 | TGTGCCAGCAGTCCAAGGGGTCGGGTCGATGGCTACACCTTC | CASSPRGRVDGYTF
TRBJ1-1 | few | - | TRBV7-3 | TGTGCCAGCAGCTTTAGATACCATCCCACTGAAGCTTTCTTT | CASSFRYHPTEAFF
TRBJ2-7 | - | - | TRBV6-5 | TGTGCCAGCAGTTCGCCGGGGGATCCGACCTACGAGCAGTACTTC | CASSSPGDPTYEQYF